The 18 T cell receptor beta chains reported below all come from one sample, sequenced in a study of shared clonotypes between healthy human individuals. Assay used: immunoSEQ multiplex PCR; TCRdb lists only in-frame clones, some missing. The data hold roughly 1 million clones, with more than 60% observed a single time. The sequenced sample consisted of memory CD4+ T cells sorted from blood. Subset here: CD45RA-negative fraction. The receptors derive from a young man in good health.

The rearrangement uses TRBV30 and TRBJ1-6; D might be TRBD1 (5 bases). The CDR3 has 15 amino acids. Germline-derived CDR1 and CDR2 are GTSNPN and SVGIG (reference sequence). Trimming removed 4 bases from V and 3 bases from J, with 13 bases in between. CDR3 loop: CAWTTGAVYNSPLHF. Written as DNA, the CDR3 is TGTGCCTGGACTACTGGGGCAGTCTATAATTCACCCCTCCACTTT.

This clone was recorded once. This rearrangement joins TRBV28 to TRBJ1-4; tentatively, D is TRBD1 (5 bases). Trimming left V 5 bases short and J 7 bases short, with 17 bases between. The CDR3 has 15 amino acids. Per the germline V gene, CDR1 is MDHEN and CDR2 is SYDVKM. The CDR3 nucleotides read TGTGCCAGCAGTCCCCCCGGGGGAGGGAGTGAAAAACTGTTTTTT. This codes for CASSPPGGGSEKLFF.

This clone was seen only a few times. CDR3 amino acids: CAWRGKGYEQYF. CDR3 bases: TGTGCCTGGAGAGGGAAGGGATACGAGCAGTACTTC. This chain connects TRBV30 to TRBJ2-7; no definite D call. The CDR3 is made up of 12 amino acids. CDR1 is GTSNPN, CDR2 SVGIG, per germline (reference sequence). V lost 3 bases to trimming and J lost 4 bases, with 10 bases between them. Full variable domain (missing parts from reference TRBV30 and TRBJ2-7): SQTIHQWPATLVQPVGSPLSLECTVEGTSNPNLYWYRQAAGRGLQLLFYSVGIGQISSEVPQNLSASRPQDRQFILSSKKLLLSDSGFYLCAWRGKGYEQYFGPGTRLTVT.

The rearrangement uses TRBV30 and TRBJ1-5, with D hard to call. The V and J ends lost 2 bases and 5 bases respectively, with 10 bases between them. Germline CDR1 is GTSNPN and CDR2 is SVGIG (reference sequence). The CDR3 has 13 amino acids. The CDR3 bases are TGTGCCTGGAGTTCTGGGAGTTATCAGCCCCAGCATTTT. Translated, it gives CAWSSGSYQPQHF.

The chain joins TRBV6-6 to TRBJ2-7, with 9 bases that match TRBD1. With 2 bases clipped from V and 4 bases from J, the junction kept 3 bases outside the gene matches. Germline V CDR1 and CDR2: MNHNY, SVGAGI (reference sequence). The CDR3 totals 14 residues. CDR3 amino acids: CASSYEQGAYEQYF. For the CDR3, the DNA is TGTGCCAGCAGTTACGAACAGGGGGCGTACGAGCAGTACTTC.

This clone was counted a few times. The chain links TRBV7-3 to TRBJ1-1; 8 positions match TRBD1. The CDR3 has 15 residues. V was clipped by 2 bases and J by 8 bases; unmatched bases: 10. Germline CDR1 is SGHTA and CDR2 is FQGTGA. The CDR3 nucleotides are TGTGCCAGCAGCTTATTCAGCGGAGGACAGGGCGAAGCTTTCTTT. As protein: CASSLFSGGQGEAFF.

The chain joins TRBV7-2 to TRBJ2-7; TRBD1 aligns across 10 bases. CDR1 and CDR2 (germline): SGHTA, FQGNSA. Losses at the gene ends were 5 bases for V and 2 bases for J; bases not matched to a gene: 6. The CDR3 is 15 amino acids. The CDR3: CASSMGQGWAYEQYF. Here the CDR3 DNA reads TGTGCCAGCAGCATGGGACAGGGGTGGGCCTACGAGCAGTACTTC.

This clone occurred once. The rearrangement links TRBV10-1 to TRBJ2-3; TRBD2 is a possible D gene (6 bases). The CDR3 has 15 amino acids. V dropped 3 bases and J dropped 1 base, with 11 bases sitting between them. The germline V gene encodes CDR1 WNHNN and CDR2 SYGVQD (reference sequence). Here the CDR3 DNA reads TGCGCCAGCAGTGACCGGGACTTCCGCACAGATACGCAGTATTTT. It codes for CASSDRDFRTDTQYF.

This clone was seen a few times. The chain couples TRBV2 to TRBJ1-4; TRBD1 is a possible D gene (5 bases). Germline loops: CDR1 SNHLY, CDR2 FYNNEI. This CDR3 contains 12 residues. Trimming took 11 bases from V and 2 from J, leaving 9 bases between them. In DNA, the CDR3 is TGTGCCGTGGGACGGACTAATGAAAAACTGTTTTTT. It codes for CAVGRTNEKLFF.

The V call is TRBV14, the J call TRBJ1-2; D not certain. This CDR3 is 14 amino acids long. Germline V gives CDR1 SGHDN, CDR2 FVKESK. Trimming removed 5 bases from V and 4 bases from J, with 14 bases in between. CDR3 sequence: CASSLEGPAYGYTF. The CDR3 nucleotides are TGTGCCAGCAGCTTAGAGGGTCCCGCCTATGGCTACACCTTC. Combining the CDR3 with reference TRBV14 and TRBJ1-2 gives the whole variable domain EAGVTQFPSHSVIEKGQTVTLRCDPISGHDNLYWYRRVMGKEIKFLLHFVKESKQDESGMPNNRFLAERTGGTYSTLKVQPAELEDSGVYFCASSLEGPAYGYTFGSGTRLTVV.

V is TRBV4-1 and J is TRBJ2-3; D unclear. V was trimmed by 0 bases and J by 1 base, leaving 5 bases between them. The length of the CDR3 is 14 residues. CDR1 and CDR2 from the germline V gene are MGHRA and YSYEKL. The CDR3, as DNA: TGCGCCAGCAGCCAAGAGGCAGGCACAGATACGCAGTATTTT. Protein product: CASSQEAGTDTQYF.

This chain uses TRBV19 with TRBJ1-4; D is possibly TRBD1 (6 bases). Germline values: CDR1 LNHDA, CDR2 SQIVND (reference sequence). V was pared by 5 bases and J by 0 bases, with 13 bases between. The CDR3 runs to 16 residues. The DNA for the CDR3 is TGTGCCAGTAGTCGAGGGGGTAGGACAACTAATGAAAAACTGTTTTTT. It yields the protein CASSRGGRTTNEKLFF. The full variable domain, with the rest looked up from reference TRBV19 and TRBJ1-4, is DGGITQSPKYLFRKEGQNVTLSCEQNLNHDAMYWYRQDPGQGLRLIYYSQIVNDFQKGDIAEGYSVSREKKESFPLTVTSAQKNPTAFYLCASSRGGRTTNEKLFFGSGTQLSVL.

A remark on this clone: Distinct nucleotide sequences in the sample also encode this CDR3. The chain has TRBV7-2 and TRBJ2-1; the match to TRBD2 covers 12 bases. This CDR3 has 15 residues. The J segment lost 5 bases and the V segment lost 9 bases, leaving 8 bases of the junction unmatched. The germline CDR1 and CDR2 sequences are SGHTA and FQGNSA. The CDR3 loop reads CASSPRLAGDNEQFF. The CDR3 nucleotides are TGTGCCAGTTCCCCGAGACTAGCGGGAGACAATGAGCAGTTCTTC.

The chain couples TRBV11-2 to TRBJ1-2; D unclear. CDR3 length: 14 residues. CDR1 and CDR2 (germline): SGHAT, FQNNGV. Trimming took off 0 bases at V and 0 bases at J, with 5 bases between the two ends. CDR3 residues: CASSLDRSNYGYTF. The CDR3 coding sequence is TGTGCCAGCAGCTTAGATCGGTCTAACTATGGCTACACCTTC.

The chain employs TRBV5-8 and TRBJ1-3; D gene uncertain. CDR3 length: 11 residues. Germline lookup yields CDR1 SGHTS and CDR2 YDEGEE. The V end lost 4 bases, the J end lost 4 bases, and 3 bases lay between the germline ends. CDR3: CASSQGNTIYF. The CDR3 region has the DNA TGTGCCAGCAGCCAGGGAAACACCATATATTTT.

The V call is TRBV11-2, the J call TRBJ2-2, with 9 bases that match TRBD2. The CDR3 sequence is 17 residues long. Germline assignment: CDR1 SGHAT and CDR2 FQNNGV. V lost 5 bases to trimming and J lost 5 bases; unmatched junction nucleotides: 12. In DNA, the CDR3 is TGTGCCAGCAGCGTAGGTGGGCTAGCGGGGCCGACCGGGGAGCTGTTTTTT. This encodes CASSVGGLAGPTGELFF. The complete variable domain, with remaining parts taken from reference TRBV11-2 and TRBJ2-2, reads EAGVAQSPRYKIIEKRQSVAFWCNPISGHATLYWYQQILGQGPKLLIQFQNNGVVDDSQLPKDRFSAERLKGVDSTLKIQPAKLEDSAVYLCASSVGGLAGPTGELFFGEGSRLTVL.

V gene TRBV6-1 combines with J gene TRBJ2-7, with 10 bases aligning to TRBD1. In germline, CDR1 is MNHNS, CDR2 SASEGT. The CDR3 length is 19 residues. The trim removed 2 bases at V and 0 bases at J, leaving 13 bases unmatched. The DNA for the CDR3 is TGTGCCAGCAGTGAAAGGAGACGGACAGGGGGTTCTTTCTCCTACGAGCAGTACTTC. Protein sequence: CASSERRRTGGSFSYEQYF.

The chain links TRBV7-8 to TRBJ2-1; 8 bases agree with TRBD2. This CDR3 spans 17 amino acids. Germline V lookup: CDR1 SGHVS, CDR2 FQNEAQ. Trimming took 6 bases from V and 1 from J; bases not matched to a gene: 11. CDR3 protein: CASSPLTGGGSYNEQFF. The CDR3 nucleotides are TGTGCCAGCAGTCCCCTTACCGGGGGGGGGTCCTACAATGAGCAGTTCTTC.